This T cell receptor (beta chain) was recorded in a study of T-cell reconstitution after alpha-beta-depleted transplantation in children. General study points: T-cell numbers and diversity, one year after transplant, stemmed largely from T cells that were newly produced. Day-60 TCRbeta diversity that was high in some patients was derived from surviving recipient T cells and thymic progenitors. By about two months after transplant, alpha-beta T cells reportedly arose from several hundred graft clones that had expanded.

This clonotype was detected ten times or more. Its specificity is unknown. TCRbeta library preparation incorporated unique molecular identifiers. MiXCR, applied by TCRdb to the PCR reads, yields one record per CDR3 protein. This sample has 700,000 or so distinct CDR3 sequences, with around 12% found just once. Losses at the gene ends were 6 bases for V and 9 bases for J; bases not matched to a gene: 6. Germline CDR1 and CDR2: DFQATT and SNEGSKA (reference sequence). The CDR3 has 12 amino acids. This sequence was found in a girl aged 2-15 years with congenital amegakaryocytic thrombocytopenia, due to receive a stem cell transplant. The source was PBMCs, collected before TCRalphabeta/CD19-depleted stem cell transplant. The chain recombines TRBV20-1 with TRBJ2-1, with TRBD1 matching 9 bases. This CDR3 is CSARTGAGEQFF. Written as DNA, the CDR3 is TGCAGTGCGAGGACAGGGGCCGGTGAGCAGTTCTTC.